This TCR beta chain appears in the sequencing data of a study of control samples from healthy donors and cancer patients. TCRdb's table, derived via immunoSEQ multiplex PCR, lists solely in-frame clones and lacks some. The repertoire consists of hundreds of thousands of clones, with about nine tenths occurring once and the leading ten covering around 6.5%. Germline CDR1 and CDR2: MNHEY and SMNVEV (reference sequence). This CDR3 spans 16 amino acids. Germline trimming cut 6 bases from V and 0 bases from J; bases unmatched to any gene: 3. The specimen was PBMCs. The TCR comes from a man in his forties with head and neck cancer. The chain recombines TRBV27 with TRBJ2-2; 11 nucleotides line up with TRBD2. This CDR3 is CASRVAGGTNTGELFF. The DNA for the CDR3 is TGTGCCAGCAGGGTAGCGGGAGGGACGAACACCGGGGAGCTGTTTTTT.